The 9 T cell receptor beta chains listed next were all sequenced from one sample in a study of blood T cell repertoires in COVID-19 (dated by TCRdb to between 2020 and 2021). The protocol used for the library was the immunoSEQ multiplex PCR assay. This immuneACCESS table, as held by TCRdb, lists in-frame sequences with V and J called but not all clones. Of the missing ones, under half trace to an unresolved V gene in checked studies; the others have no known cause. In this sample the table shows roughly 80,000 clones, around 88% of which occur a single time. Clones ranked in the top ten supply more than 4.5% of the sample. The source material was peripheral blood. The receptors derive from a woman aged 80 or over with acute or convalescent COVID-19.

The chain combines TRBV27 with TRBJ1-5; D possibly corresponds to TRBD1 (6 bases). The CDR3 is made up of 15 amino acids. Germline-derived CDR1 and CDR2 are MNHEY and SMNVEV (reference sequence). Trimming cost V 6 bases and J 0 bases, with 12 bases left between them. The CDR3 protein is CASSQGPDSNQPQHF. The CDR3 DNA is TGTGCCAGCAGCCAGGGGCCCGATAGCAATCAGCCCCAGCATTTT.

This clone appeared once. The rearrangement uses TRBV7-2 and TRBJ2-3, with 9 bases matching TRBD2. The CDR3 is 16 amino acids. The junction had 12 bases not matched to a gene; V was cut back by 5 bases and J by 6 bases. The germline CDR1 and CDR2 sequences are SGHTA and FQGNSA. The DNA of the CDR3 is TGTGCCAGCAGCGGTAGCGGGCGGGGGGGCCTGGATACGCAGTATTTT. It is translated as CASSGSGRGGLDTQYF.

The CDR3 DNA follows: TGTGCCACCTCAAGGGGACATGGAAACACCATATATTTT. Residues: CATSRGHGNTIYF. The genes are TRBV19 and TRBJ1-3; possible D gene TRBD1, 6 bases. Trimming took 10 bases from V and 3 from J, leaving 13 bases between them. The CDR3 contains 13 residues. Germline V gene sequence: CDR1 LNHDA, CDR2 SQIVND (reference sequence).

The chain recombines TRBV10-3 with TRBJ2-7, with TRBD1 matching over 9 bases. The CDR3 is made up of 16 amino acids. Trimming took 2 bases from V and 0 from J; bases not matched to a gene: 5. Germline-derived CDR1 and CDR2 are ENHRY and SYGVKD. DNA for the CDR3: TGTGCCATCAGTGAGACCGGACAGGGGAGCTCCTACGAGCAGTACTTC. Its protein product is CAISETGQGSSYEQYF.

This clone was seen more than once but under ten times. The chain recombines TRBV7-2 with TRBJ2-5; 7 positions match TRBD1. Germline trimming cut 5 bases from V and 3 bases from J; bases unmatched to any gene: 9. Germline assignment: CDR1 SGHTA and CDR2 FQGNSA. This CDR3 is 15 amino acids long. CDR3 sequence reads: CASSPLRGRKETQYF. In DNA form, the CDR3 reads TGTGCCAGCAGCCCACTAAGGGGGCGGAAAGAGACCCAGTACTTC.

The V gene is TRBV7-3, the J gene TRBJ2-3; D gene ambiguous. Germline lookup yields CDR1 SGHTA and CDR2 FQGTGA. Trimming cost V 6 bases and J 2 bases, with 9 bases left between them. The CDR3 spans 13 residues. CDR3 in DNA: TGTGCCAGCAGTAATCTCCCCACAGATACGCAGTATTTT. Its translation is CASSNLPTDTQYF.

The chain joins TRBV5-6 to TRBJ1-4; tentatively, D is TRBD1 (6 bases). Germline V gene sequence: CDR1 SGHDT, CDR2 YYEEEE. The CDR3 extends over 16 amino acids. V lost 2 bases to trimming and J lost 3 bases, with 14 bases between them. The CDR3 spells CASSFGNGQSNEKLFF. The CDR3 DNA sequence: TGTGCCAGCAGCTTTGGCAATGGACAGTCTAATGAAAAACTGTTTTTT. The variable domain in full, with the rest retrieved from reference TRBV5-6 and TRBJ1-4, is DAGVTQSPTHLIKTRGQQVTLRCSPKSGHDTVSWYQQALGQGPQFIFQYYEEEERQRGNFPDRFSGHQFPNYSSELNVNALLLGDSALYLCASSFGNGQSNEKLFFGSGTQLSVL.

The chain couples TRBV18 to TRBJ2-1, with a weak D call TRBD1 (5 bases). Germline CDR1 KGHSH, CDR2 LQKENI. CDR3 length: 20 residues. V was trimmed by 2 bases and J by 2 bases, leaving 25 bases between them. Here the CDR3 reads CASSPTTRDSFISTYNEQFF. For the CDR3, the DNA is TGTGCCAGCTCACCAACGACGCGCGACAGCTTTATATCAACCTACAATGAGCAGTTCTTC.

In DNA, the CDR3 is TGTGCCAGCAGCTCGGGGGGCGCGGGAGCATACGAGCAGTACTTC. This gives the protein CASSSGGAGAYEQYF. The chain links TRBV5-4 to TRBJ2-7; maybe TRBD2 (7 bases). Trimming shortened V by 3 bases and J by 4 bases, and 17 bases separated the two germline ends. Looked up from germline, CDR1 is SGHNT and CDR2 is YYREEE (reference sequence). This CDR3 region has 15 residues.